The 9 T cell receptor beta chains reported below all come from one sample, sequenced in a study of blood T cell repertoires in COVID-19. Clones were read by immunoSEQ multiplex PCR, and TCRdb kept only the in-frame ones, dropping some. Among about 46,000 clones listed, more than 75% were seen once. Sequencing input: peripheral blood. These receptors were taken from a human donor in a cohort sampled during active COVID-19.

The chain is built from TRBV19 and TRBJ1-6, with 8 bases identical to TRBD1. This CDR3 region has 14 residues. V lost 4 bases, J lost 4 bases, and 0 bases stayed unmatched. Germline loops: CDR1 LNHDA, CDR2 SQIVND (reference sequence). The CDR3 spells CASSRTGYNSPLHF. The CDR3 coding sequence is TGTGCCAGTAGTAGGACAGGGTATAATTCACCCCTCCACTTT.

This clone was detected only once. V gene TRBV7-2 combines with J gene TRBJ2-7, with D perhaps TRBD1 (6 bases). The CDR3 has 17 amino acids. The V end lost 3 bases, the J end lost 3 bases, and 21 bases lay between the germline ends. Germline CDR1 reads SGHTA; CDR2 reads FQGNSA. CDR3 sequence (DNA): TGTGCCAGCAGCTTTCTGAATGCGGGCAAACAGGGCTACGAGCAGTACTTC. It codes for CASSFLNAGKQGYEQYF.

The J gene is TRBJ2-1, the V gene TRBV24-1, with TRBD2 as a possible D gene (6 bases). Germline V gene data show CDR1 as KGHDR and CDR2 as SFDVKD. CDR3 size: 19 residues. V lost 7 bases, J lost 2 bases, and 26 bases lay in between. Here the CDR3 reads CATSTLGRRGGSAYNEQFF. The CDR3 DNA follows: TGTGCCACCAGCACCTTGGGGAGGAGAGGTGGTTCAGCCTACAATGAGCAGTTCTTC.

J is TRBJ1-5 and V is TRBV3-1 (or the pseudogene TRBV3-2), with 8 bases aligning to TRBD1. Germline loops: CDR1 LGHDT, CDR2 YNNKEL (reference sequence). The trim removed 4 bases at V and 6 bases at J, leaving 5 bases unmatched. The CDR3 has 14 residues. CDR3 sequence reads: CASSLTGEVQPQHF. The CDR3 DNA is TGTGCCAGCAGCCTGACAGGGGAGGTTCAGCCCCAGCATTTT.

The gene calls are TRBV9 and TRBJ2-1, with 10 bases matching TRBD2. Germline V gene lookup returns CDR1 SGDLS and CDR2 YYNGEE. Trimming took 0 bases from V and 1 from J; bases not matched to a gene: 4. The CDR3 has 17 amino acids. The CDR3 DNA reads as TGTGCCAGCAGCGTAGGGTCACTAGCGGGATCCTACAATGAGCAGTTCTTC. Its protein product is CASSVGSLAGSYNEQFF.

J is TRBJ1-1 and V is TRBV29-1; 8 positions match TRBD1. This CDR3 has 13 residues. After removal of 6 bases from V and 1 base from J, the junction contained 4 bases not matched to a gene. Germline CDR1 and CDR2: SQVTM and ANQGSEA. DNA for the CDR3: TGCAGCGTAATGACAGGGGCGAACACTGAAGCTTTCTTT. This codes for CSVMTGANTEAFF.

CDR3 sequence (DNA): TGTGCCAGCAGTTCTACCTACGAGCAGTACTTC. Translating gives CASSSTYEQYF. This rearrangement joins TRBV27 to TRBJ2-7; D unclear. V lost 4 bases to trimming and J lost 2 bases, with 3 bases between them. In germline, CDR1 is MNHEY, CDR2 SMNVEV (reference sequence). The CDR3 contains 11 residues.

The CDR3 here is CASSEGQGPNEQFF. The CDR3, as DNA: TGTGCCAGCAGTGAGGGACAGGGTCCCAATGAGCAGTTCTTC. The chain recombines TRBV6-1 with TRBJ2-1; 9 nucleotides line up with TRBD1. The V gene's germline CDR1 is MNHNS and CDR2 SASEGT. The CDR3 spans 14 residues. The J segment lost 6 bases and the V segment lost 3 bases, leaving 3 bases of the junction unmatched.

V usage is TRBV4-1 and J usage is TRBJ2-5, with TRBD1 matching 8 bases. The ends lost 0 bases at V and 5 bases at J; junction bases unmatched: 8. This CDR3 region has 16 residues. The germline V gene encodes CDR1 MGHRA and CDR2 YSYEKL. The DNA of the CDR3 is TGCGCCAGCAGCCAAGATAGGGCAGGGGGCTTTGAGACCCAGTACTTC. Residues: CASSQDRAGGFETQYF.